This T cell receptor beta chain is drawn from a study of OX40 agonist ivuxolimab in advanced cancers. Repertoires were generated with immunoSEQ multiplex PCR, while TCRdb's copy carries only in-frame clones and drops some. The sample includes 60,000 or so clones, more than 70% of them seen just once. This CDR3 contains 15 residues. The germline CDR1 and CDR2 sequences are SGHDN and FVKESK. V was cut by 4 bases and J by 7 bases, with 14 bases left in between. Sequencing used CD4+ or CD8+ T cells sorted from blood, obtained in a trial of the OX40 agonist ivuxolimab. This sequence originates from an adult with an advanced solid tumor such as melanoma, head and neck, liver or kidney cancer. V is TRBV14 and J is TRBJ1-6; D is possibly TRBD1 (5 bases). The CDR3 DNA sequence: TGTGCCAGCAGCCCGTTTAAGGGGCCCAATTCACCCCTCCACTTT. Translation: CASSPFKGPNSPLHF.